Sequencing of this T cell receptor beta chain was carried out in a study of T cells in Graves' hyperthyroidism and ophthalmopathy. Germline-derived CDR1 and CDR2 are SGHVS and FNYEAQ. Deletions cut 7 bases from V and 0 bases from J, with 9 bases between. The CDR3 runs to 13 residues. Amplified TCR beta CDR3 regions derived from RNA transcripts. The HTBI primer set served for first-round RT-PCR of the TCR CDR3. In TCRdb, the multiplex PCR reads were re-called with MiXCR into one record per CDR3 protein. The sample includes 550,000 to 600,000 distinct CDR3 sequences, under 60% of them seen just once. Sequencing was performed on peripheral blood or thyroid tissue (not recorded which). This receptor was identified in an adult woman with Graves' disease, either hyperthyroidism or ophthalmopathy (not recorded which). This rearrangement joins TRBV7-6 to TRBJ2-5; no clear D gene. In DNA, the CDR3 is TGTGCCAGCATGGACGTGGACCAAGAGACCCAGTACTTC. Its protein product is CASMDVDQETQYF.